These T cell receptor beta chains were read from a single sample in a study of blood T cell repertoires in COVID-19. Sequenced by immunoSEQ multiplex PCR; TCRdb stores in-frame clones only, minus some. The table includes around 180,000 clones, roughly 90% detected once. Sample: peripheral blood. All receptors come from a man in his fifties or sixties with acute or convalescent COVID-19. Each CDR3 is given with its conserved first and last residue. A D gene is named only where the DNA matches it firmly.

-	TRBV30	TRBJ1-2	TGTGCCTGGAGTGTTGGAGACTATGGCTACACCTTC	CAWSVGDYGYTF
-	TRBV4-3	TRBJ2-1	TGCGCCAGCAGCCAATCGGTGTTGAAGCGCCGAGGGAATGAGCAGTTCTTC	CASSQSVLKRRGNEQFF
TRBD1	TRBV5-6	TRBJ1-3	TGTGCCAGCAGCTTGATGACAGGGCGTGGAAACACCATATATTTT	CASSLMTGRGNTIYF
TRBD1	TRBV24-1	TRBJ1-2	TGTGCCACCAGTGCTCGGACAGGAAACTATGGCTACACCTTC	CATSARTGNYGYTF
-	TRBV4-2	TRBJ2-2	TGTGCCAGCAGCCAAGGAGGGAGTGGGACCGGGGAGCTGTTTTTT	CASSQGGSGTGELFF
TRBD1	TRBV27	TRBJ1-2	TGTGCCAGCGCGAGGACAGGGGATGGCTACACCTTC	CASARTGDGYTF
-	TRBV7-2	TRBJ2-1	TGTGCCAGCAGCTTAGCCTTCGGGGGAGGTAATGAGCAGTTCTTC	CASSLAFGGGNEQFF
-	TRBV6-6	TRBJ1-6	TGTGCCAGCAGTTACTTGCCAGGGGCGACTAATTCACCCCTCCACTTT	CASSYLPGATNSPLHF
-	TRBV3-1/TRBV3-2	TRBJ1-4	TGTGCCAGCAGCCAAGATCGGGGGGCAGGTAATGAAAAACTGTTTTTT	CASSQDRGAGNEKLFF
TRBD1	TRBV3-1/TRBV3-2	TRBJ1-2	TGTGCCAGCAGCCACGGGGACAGGCAGTCTAACTATGGCTACACCTTC	CASSHGDRQSNYGYTF
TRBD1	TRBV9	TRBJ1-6	TGTGCCAGCAGCGTGGCGGGACAGTATAATTCACCCCTCCACTTT	CASSVAGQYNSPLHF
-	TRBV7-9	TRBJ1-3	TGTGCCAGCAGCTTAGACAGGAGCTCCATATATTTT	CASSLDRSSIYF
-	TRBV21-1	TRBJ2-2	TGTGCCAGCAGCAAAGCGCTGGGGGCCCGGGCCAATAACACCGGGGAGCTGTTTTTT	CASSKALGARANNTGELFF